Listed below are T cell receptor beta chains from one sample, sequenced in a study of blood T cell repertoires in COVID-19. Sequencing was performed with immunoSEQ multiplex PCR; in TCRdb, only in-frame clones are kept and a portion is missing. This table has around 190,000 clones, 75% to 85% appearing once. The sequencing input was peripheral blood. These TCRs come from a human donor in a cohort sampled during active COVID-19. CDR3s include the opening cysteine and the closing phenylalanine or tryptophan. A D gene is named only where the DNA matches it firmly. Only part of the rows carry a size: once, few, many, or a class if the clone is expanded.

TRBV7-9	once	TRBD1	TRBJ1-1	TGTGCCAGCAGCCCTCAGGGGGCGCGCTCAGACACTGAAGCTTTCTTT	CASSPQGARSDTEAFF
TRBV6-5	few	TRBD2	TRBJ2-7	TGTGCCAGCAGTCCCGGGACTACCCCTTCCTACGAGCAGTACTTC	CASSPGTTPSYEQYF
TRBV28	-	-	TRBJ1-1	TGTGCCAGCATCTTCCTAACTGAAGCTTTCTTT	CASIFLTEAFF
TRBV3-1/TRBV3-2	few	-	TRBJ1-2	TGTGCCAGCAGCCAAGTATCAGGGCTCCATGGCTACACCTTC	CASSQVSGLHGYTF
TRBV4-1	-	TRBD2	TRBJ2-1	TGCGCCAGCAGCCTAAGGACTAGCGGGAGGGCCTATGAGCAGTTCTTC	CASSLRTSGRAYEQFF
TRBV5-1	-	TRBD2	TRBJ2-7	TGCGCCAGCAGCGTAGGGATAGCGGGTCTAAACGAGCAGTACTTC	CASSVGIAGLNEQYF
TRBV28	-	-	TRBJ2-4	TGTGCCAGCAGCTATGGGACATTAGCCAAAAACATTCAGTACTTC	CASSYGTLAKNIQYF
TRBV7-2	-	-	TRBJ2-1	TGTGCCAGCAGCTTAGCGTGGGGCAGGAATGAGCAGTTCTTC	CASSLAWGRNEQFF
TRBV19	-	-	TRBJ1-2	TGTGCCAGTAGTCAAACAGGGCGGTATGGCTACACCTTC	CASSQTGRYGYTF
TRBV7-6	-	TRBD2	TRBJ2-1	TGTGCCAGCAGCTTAGGGTGGGGGGACTACACTTACAATGAGCAGTTCTTC	CASSLGWGDYTYNEQFF
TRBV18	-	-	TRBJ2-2	TGTGCCAGCTCACCGCGCGGGACGCTGAACACCGGGGAGCTGTTTTTT	CASSPRGTLNTGELFF
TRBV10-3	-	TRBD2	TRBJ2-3	TGTGCCACAGCGACTAGCGGGAGAGGCACAGATACGCAGTATTTT	CATATSGRGTDTQYF
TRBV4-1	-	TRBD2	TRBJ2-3	TGCGCCAGCAGCCAATTCGGACTAGCGGGAGGGGGCACAGATACGCAGTATTTT	CASSQFGLAGGGTDTQYF
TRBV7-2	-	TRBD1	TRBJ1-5	TGTGCCAGCAGCTTACAGGCCAGGGGGCTTAATAATCAGCCCCAGCATTTT	CASSLQARGLNNQPQHF
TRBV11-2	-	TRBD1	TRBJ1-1	TGTGCCAGCAGTTCAACCCGTGATGGGACAGCGAACACTGAAGCTTTCTTT	CASSSTRDGTANTEAFF
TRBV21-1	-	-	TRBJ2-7	TGTGCCAGCAGCAATTCCGGACTAGCTCCTAACCCCTACGAGCAGTACTTC	CASSNSGLAPNPYEQYF
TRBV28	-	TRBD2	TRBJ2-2	TGTGCCAGCAGTTGGCTAGCGGGATCCCTAGGGCTGTTTTTT	CASSWLAGSLGLFF
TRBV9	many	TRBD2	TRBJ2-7	TGTGCCAGCAGCCTTGGACTAGCGGCGACTTACGAGCAGTACTTC	CASSLGLAATYEQYF
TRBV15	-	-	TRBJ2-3	TGTGCCACCAGCAGAGATCCCAGGGGTGGTAGCACAGATACGCAGTATTTT	CATSRDPRGGSTDTQYF
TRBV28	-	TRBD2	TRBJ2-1	TGTGCCAGCAGAGAGACCGGGACTACTAAGTTCTTC	CASRETGTTKFF
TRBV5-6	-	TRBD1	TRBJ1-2	TGTGCCAGCAGCTGGGAGACAGGGTTGTATGGCTACACCTTC	CASSWETGLYGYTF
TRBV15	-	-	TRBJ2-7	TGTGCCACCAGCAGAGATGCGGGGACGGGTAACGAGCAGTACTTC	CATSRDAGTGNEQYF
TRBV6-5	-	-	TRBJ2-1	TGTGCCAGCATCCCCTCTCGGGCCCCAGGGGAGCAGTTCTTC	CASIPSRAPGEQFF
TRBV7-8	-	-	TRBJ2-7	TGTGCCAGCAGCCCCGCTCGAACAGGTACCTACGAGCAGTACTTC	CASSPARTGTYEQYF
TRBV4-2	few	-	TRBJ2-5	TGTGCCAGCAGCCCTGACAGGATGGAGACCCAGTACTTC	CASSPDRMETQYF
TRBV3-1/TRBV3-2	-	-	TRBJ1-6	TGTGCCAGCAGCCAAGATTTAGAGGGCTATGGATCTTCACCCCTCCACTTT	CASSQDLEGYGSSPLHF
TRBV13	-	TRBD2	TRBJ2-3	TGTGCCAGCAGCCCTAGTCCGACTAGCGGGAGAGATACAGATACGCAGTATTTT	CASSPSPTSGRDTDTQYF
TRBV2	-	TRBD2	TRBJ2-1	TGTGCCAGCAGTGATAGACTAGCGGGGACGACTACGCAGCAGTTCTTC	CASSDRLAGTTTQQFF
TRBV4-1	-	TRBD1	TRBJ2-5	TGCGCCAGCAGCCAAGTGGGAGCAGGGGGTGCACAAGAGACCCAGTACTTC	CASSQVGAGGAQETQYF
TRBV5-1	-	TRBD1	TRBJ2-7	TGCGCCAGCAGCCCCGGGACAGGGGCCTACGAGCAGTACTTC	CASSPGTGAYEQYF
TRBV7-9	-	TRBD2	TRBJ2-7	TGTGCCAGCAGCTCGAGCGGGAGGATCGACGAGCAGTACTTC	CASSSSGRIDEQYF
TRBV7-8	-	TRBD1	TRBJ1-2	TGTGCCAGCAGCGCCGACAGGGTTGGCTACACCTTC	CASSADRVGYTF
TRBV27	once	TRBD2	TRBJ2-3	TGTGCCAGCAGTTCCTGGACTAGCGGGAGAAATACGCAGTATTTT	CASSSWTSGRNTQYF
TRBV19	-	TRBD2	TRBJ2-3	TGTGCCAGTAGTCGAACCTCGACTAGCGGAGCCACAGATACGCAGTATTTT	CASSRTSTSGATDTQYF
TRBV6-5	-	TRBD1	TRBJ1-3	TGTGCCAGCAGTCTCCACAGGGGTTGGGGAAACACCATATATTTT	CASSLHRGWGNTIYF
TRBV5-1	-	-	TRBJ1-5	TGCGCCAGCAGCTTGGGACAAATCAATCAGCCCCAGCATTTT	CASSLGQINQPQHF
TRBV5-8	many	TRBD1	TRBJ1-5	TGTGCCAGCAGCTTGAGGGGACAGGGAGGGAATCAGCCCCAGCATTTT	CASSLRGQGGNQPQHF
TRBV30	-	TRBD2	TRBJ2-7	TGTGCCTGCAAGACTAGCGGGAGACACTACGAGCAGTACTTC	CACKTSGRHYEQYF
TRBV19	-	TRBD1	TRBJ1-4	TGTGCCAGTAGCCGGTCCCGGGACAGGACGGGAAAACTGTTTTTT	CASSRSRDRTGKLFF
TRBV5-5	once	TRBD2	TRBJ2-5	TGTGCCAGCAGCCTCCGGGGGGGCGCGGGTTCCCAAGAGACCCAGTACTTC	CASSLRGGAGSQETQYF
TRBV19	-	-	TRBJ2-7	TGTGCCAGTAGTACTACCCTGTTTGGCGAGCAGTACTTC	CASSTTLFGEQYF
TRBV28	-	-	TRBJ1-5	TGTGCCAGCAGTTTTGGCGGACAACATTATCAGCCCCAGCATTTT	CASSFGGQHYQPQHF
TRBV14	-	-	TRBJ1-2	TGTGCCAGCAGCCAAGAAGGAGCCAGGGGCAAGAGCTATGGCTACACCTTC	CASSQEGARGKSYGYTF
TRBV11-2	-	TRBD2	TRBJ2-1	TGTGCCAGCAGCTTAGTCCCAAGCGGGGGCTCCTACAATGAGCAGTTCTTC	CASSLVPSGGSYNEQFF
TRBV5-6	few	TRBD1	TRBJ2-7	TGTGCCAGCAGACCCGGGACAGGGGGACGGGGAGAGCAGTACTTC	CASRPGTGGRGEQYF
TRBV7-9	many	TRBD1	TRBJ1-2	TGTGCCAGCAGCCCTCCGGACAGGTTAGCTAACTATGGCTACACCTTC	CASSPPDRLANYGYTF
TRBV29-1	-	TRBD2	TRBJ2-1	TGCAGCGTTGAAGGGGGTAGCGGGAGACGGGACAATGAGCAGTTCTTC	CSVEGGSGRRDNEQFF
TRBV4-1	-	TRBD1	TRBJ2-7	TGCGCCAGCAGCCAAGATAGGGGGCGGGACAGGCCCTCCTACGAGCAGTACTTC	CASSQDRGRDRPSYEQYF
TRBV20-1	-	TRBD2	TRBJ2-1	TGCAGTGCTAGTAAAGGCTTTGGGACTAGCGGGTACAATGAGCAGTTCTTC	CSASKGFGTSGYNEQFF